This T cell receptor beta chain comes out of a study of blood T cell repertoires in COVID-19. About the study: COVID-19 samples from acute and convalescent phases originated in the United States, Italy and Spain. T cells, B-cell-depleted T cells, or PBMCs supplied cDNA or gDNA.

Using immunoSEQ multiplex PCR, the repertoire was profiled, and TCRdb retains in-frame clones only, with some absent. The sample includes about 120,000 clones, over 80% of them seen just once. Germline V gene data show CDR1 as GTSNPN and CDR2 as SVGIG (reference sequence). V lost 2 bases and J lost 4, with 8 bases in between. CDR3 length: 12 amino acids. The J gene is TRBJ1-1, the V gene TRBV30; D gene ambiguous. The receptor comes from a man aged 60 to 69 with acute or convalescent COVID-19. Material: peripheral blood. The CDR3 sequence: CAWSTGFTEAFF. CDR3 sequence (DNA): TGTGCCTGGAGTACGGGGTTCACTGAAGCTTTCTTT.